Presented here are 9 T cell receptor beta chains from one specimen sequenced in a study of shared clonotypes between healthy human individuals. This table comes from immunoSEQ multiplex PCR, and its TCRdb copy is limited to in-frame clones, with some not included. The sample consists of 2.3 million or so clones, approximately 93% of them appearing once. Sequenced input: naive CD4+ T cells from PBMCs. Subset: CD45RA+ positively selected. The receptors were sampled from a man between 18 and 35 years old in good health. Some clones in this sample may be carry-over from other donors' samples.

V usage is TRBV19 and J usage is TRBJ2-7; unclear D gene. The germline V gene encodes CDR1 LNHDA and CDR2 SQIVND (reference sequence). CDR3 length: 13 amino acids. V dropped 3 bases and J dropped 5 bases, with 11 bases sitting between them. The CDR3 protein is CASSIRWLDEQYF. The CDR3 nucleotides read TGTGCCAGTAGTATTAGGTGGCTTGACGAGCAGTACTTC.

The chain carries TRBV5-6 and TRBJ2-5; perhaps TRBD1 as D (6 bases). The V end lost 4 bases, the J end lost 1 base, and 11 bases lay between the germline ends. Germline V lookup: CDR1 SGHDT, CDR2 YYEEEE. The CDR3 is 14 residues long. The CDR3 DNA reads as TGTGCCAGCAGCCGAACAGGGACCCAAGAGACCCAGTACTTC. This sequence encodes CASSRTGTQETQYF.

This clone came up a few times. The chain recombines TRBV7-9 with TRBJ1-1; D remains ambiguous. V shed 5 bases and J shed 1 base, with 17 bases lying between them. Germline V gives CDR1 SEHNR, CDR2 FQNEAQ (reference sequence). The CDR3 spans 16 residues. The CDR3 coding sequence is TGTGCCAGCAGCCCCGCCCCTGGCGGAGGGAACACTGAAGCTTTCTTT. Translating it yields CASSPAPGGGNTEAFF. Variable domain in full (rest from reference TRBV7-9 and TRBJ1-1): DTGVSQNPRHKITKRGQNVTFRCDPISEHNRLYWYRQTLGQGPEFLTYFQNEAQLEKSRLLSDRFSAERPKGSFSTLEIQRTEQGDSAMYLCASSPAPGGGNTEAFFGQGTRLTVV.

This clone was seen only once. V and J are TRBV15 and TRBJ2-1; D call uncertain. V dropped 2 bases and J dropped 5 bases, with 10 bases sitting between them. Germline-derived CDR1 and CDR2 are LNHNV and YYDKDF (reference sequence). The CDR3 spans 14 residues. CDR3 protein: CATSRLGQNNEQFF. Written as DNA, the CDR3 is TGTGCCACCAGCAGACTAGGCCAGAACAATGAGCAGTTCTTC.

CDR3 nucleotides: TGTGCCGCCCAGGGCCAAAGACAAGAGACCCAGTACTTC. This encodes CAAQGQRQETQYF. The V call is TRBV6-6, the J call TRBJ2-5; D perhaps matches TRBD1 (5 bases). This CDR3 contains 13 residues. V lost 11 bases and J lost 2, with 15 bases in between. The germline CDR1 and CDR2 sequences are MNHNY and SVGAGI (reference sequence).

The CDR3 coding sequence is TGTGCCAGCTCATCGAGTCCCGGGACAGGGATGAATGAAAAACTGTTTTTT. This sequence encodes CASSSSPGTGMNEKLFF. The V gene is TRBV18, the J gene TRBJ1-4, with TRBD1 matching 9 bases. Germline loops: CDR1 KGHSH, CDR2 LQKENI. This CDR3 contains 17 residues. V was clipped by 5 bases and J by 5 bases; unmatched bases: 12.

The chain employs TRBV15 and TRBJ2-7; D is uncertain. The CDR3 is 14 residues long. Germline V lookup: CDR1 LNHNV, CDR2 YYDKDF (reference sequence). Deletions cut 8 bases from V and 3 bases from J, with 17 bases between. CDR3 sequence: CATASPRTNYEQYF. As DNA, the CDR3 is TGTGCCACCGCAAGCCCCCGGACGAACTACGAGCAGTACTTC.

V usage is TRBV5-4 and J usage is TRBJ2-1; 7 positions agree with TRBD1. Trimming took 4 bases from V and 5 from J; bases not matched to a gene: 12. This CDR3 contains 16 residues. CDR1 is SGHNT, CDR2 YYREEE, per germline (reference sequence). The CDR3 protein is CASSRQGLGPHNEQFF. DNA for the CDR3: TGTGCCAGCAGCAGACAGGGCCTAGGTCCACACAATGAGCAGTTCTTC.

The chain combines TRBV5-1 with TRBJ2-5; 8 bases match TRBD2. J was trimmed by 5 bases and V by 0 bases; bases with no gene match: 12. The V gene's germline CDR1 is SGHRS and CDR2 YFSETQ. The CDR3 loop spans 17 amino acids. The DNA for the CDR3 is TGCGCCAGCAGCTTGGCGCTTAGCGGGATCCTCGACGAGACCCAGTACTTC. Translating gives CASSLALSGILDETQYF.